The 6 T cell receptor beta chains reported below all come from one sample, sequenced in a study of lymphopenia after photon versus proton radiotherapy. Clones were read by immunoSEQ multiplex PCR, and TCRdb kept only the in-frame ones, dropping some. The sample carries around 160,000 clones, about nine tenths recorded once. Here the sequenced sample was peripheral blood, taken from a patient treated with photon-based radiotherapy. These receptors all come from a man aged 45-60 years with gastric cancer.

The CDR3 nucleotides read TGTGCCAGCAGCCTGACTCCAGGGGAAAAACTGTTTTTT. Protein: CASSLTPGEKLFF. The J gene is TRBJ1-4, the V gene TRBV11-3, with D possibly matching TRBD1 (5 bases). The germline V gene encodes CDR1 SGHNT and CDR2 YENEEA. This CDR3 region has 13 residues. V shed 5 bases and J shed 8 bases, with 12 bases lying between them.

Regarding this clone: A clone one base away is much larger, so this may be a read error. The V gene is TRBV5-1, the J gene TRBJ2-3; D is unresolved. CDR3 size: 14 residues. CDR1 SGHRS and CDR2 YFSETQ come from the germline V gene. Trimming stripped 0 bases from V and 0 bases from J, with 5 bases between. The DNA of the CDR3 is TGCGCCAGCAGCTTGGGACCCAGCACAGATACGCAGTATTTT. This codes for CASSLGPSTDTQYF.

J is TRBJ1-5 and V is TRBV5-1; tentatively, D is TRBD1 (6 bases). Germline-derived CDR1 and CDR2 are SGHRS and YFSETQ. V lost 2 bases and J lost 6, with 9 bases in between. The CDR3 is made up of 13 amino acids. CDR3 DNA: TGCGCCAGCAGCTTTCGGGGGCCTCAGCCCCAGCATTTT. It encodes CASSFRGPQPQHF.

V gene TRBV27 combines with J gene TRBJ2-1; the match to TRBD2 covers 7 bases. Trimming cost V 9 bases and J 8 bases; bases outside gene matches: 1. The CDR3 sequence is 10 residues long. From germline, CDR1 is MNHEY and CDR2 SMNVEV (reference sequence). The CDR3 sequence: CASAGDEQFF. CDR3 DNA: TGTGCCAGTGCGGGGGATGAGCAGTTCTTC.

The V and J genes are TRBV6-1 and TRBJ2-1, with D perhaps assigned TRBD1 or TRBD2 (5 bases each). V lost 8 bases and J lost 5, with 16 bases in between. CDR3 length equals 14 residues. The germline gives CDR1 MNHNS, CDR2 SASEGT. The CDR3 DNA follows: TGTGCCAGCCGAGGGGTGGGAACCAACAATGAGCAGTTCTTC. It specifies CASRGVGTNNEQFF.

This rearrangement joins TRBV7-2 to TRBJ2-7, with 11 nucleotides matching TRBD1. This CDR3 contains 14 residues. With V trimmed by 3 bases and J by 5 bases, 3 bases remained unmatched. Germline CDR1 and CDR2: SGHTA and FQGNSA. For the CDR3, the DNA is TGTGCCAGCAGCTTTAGGGACAGGGGGGACGAGCAGTACTTC. Amino acids: CASSFRDRGDEQYF.